The 25 T cell receptor beta chains listed next were all sequenced from one sample in a study of cytomegalovirus exposure and HLA in healthy donors. Primers: 60 Vbeta forward and 13 Jbeta reverse. Using immunoSEQ multiplex PCR, the repertoire was profiled, and TCRdb retains in-frame clones only, with some absent. The data hold 130,000 or so clones, with roughly 86% observed a single time. Sequenced: PBMCs. The receptors here all came from a woman between 40 and 50 years old in good health and CMV-seronegative.

This clone appeared a single time. V and J are TRBV28 and TRBJ2-1; 7 positions match TRBD2. CDR1 MDHEN and CDR2 SYDVKM come from the germline V gene. Trimming at V came to 1 base and at J to 2 bases, leaving 5 bases not matched to a gene. The CDR3 is made up of 16 amino acids. The CDR3 region is CASSLLGRETYNEQFF. The CDR3, as DNA: TGTGCCAGCAGTTTATTAGGGCGGGAGACCTACAATGAGCAGTTCTTC. The full variable domain, with the rest looked up from reference TRBV28 and TRBJ2-1, is DVKVTQSSRYLVKRTGEKVFLECVQDMDHENMFWYRQDPGLGLRLIYFSYDVKMKEKGDIPEGYSVSREKKERFSLILESASTNQTSMYLCASSLLGRETYNEQFFGPGTRLTVL.

The V and J genes are TRBV4-3 and TRBJ1-6; the D is unclear. CDR1 is LGHNA and CDR2 is YSLEER in the germline V gene. CDR3 length: 13 amino acids. The V gene lost 0 bases and the J gene lost 8 bases, with 5 bases spanning the gap. The CDR3 spells CASSQDIYSPLHF. CDR3 nucleotides: TGCGCCAGCAGCCAAGATATCTATTCACCCCTCCACTTT.

This clone was recorded only once. The chain couples TRBV6-1 to TRBJ2-7; 13 nucleotides line up with TRBD2. Looked up from germline, CDR1 is MNHNS and CDR2 is SASEGT. CDR3 length: 17 residues. Losses at the gene ends were 3 bases for V and 4 bases for J; bases not matched to a gene: 9. CDR3: CASSDGLAGVLLYEQYF. The DNA for the CDR3 is TGTGCCAGCAGTGACGGACTAGCGGGAGTTCTCTTATACGAGCAGTACTTC.

CDR3 bases: TGTGCCAGCAGCTCGACTAGCGGCCCCTACGAGCAGTACTTC. Protein: CASSSTSGPYEQYF. The chain uses TRBV7-2 and TRBJ2-7, with 9 positions matching TRBD2. Losses at the gene ends were 4 bases for V and 2 bases for J; bases not matched to a gene: 3. CDR1 is SGHTA, CDR2 FQGNSA, per germline. This CDR3 is 14 amino acids long.

The chain has TRBV5-5 and TRBJ2-7, with 8 bases that match TRBD1. There are 13 residues in the CDR3. Per the germline V gene, CDR1 is SGHKS and CDR2 is YYEKEE (reference sequence). V was pared by 5 bases and J by 5 bases, with 6 bases of the junction left unmatched. This CDR3 is CASRPGQANEQYF. The CDR3 DNA sequence: TGTGCCAGCAGACCGGGACAGGCCAACGAGCAGTACTTC. The full variable domain, with the rest looked up from reference TRBV5-5 and TRBJ2-7, is DAGVTQSPTHLIKTRGQQVTLRCSPISGHKSVSWYQQVLGQGPQFIFQYYEKEERGRGNFPDRFSARQFPNYSSELNVNALLLGDSALYLCASRPGQANEQYFGPGTRLTVT.

The chain links TRBV5-4 to TRBJ2-7; 7 nucleotides match TRBD2. This CDR3 region has 16 residues. The germline CDR1 and CDR2 sequences are SGHNT and YYREEE (reference sequence). The V segment lost 2 bases and the J segment 2 bases; nucleotides outside the gene matches: 10. The CDR3: CASSFSGGIFTYEQYF. The CDR3 nucleotides are TGTGCCAGCAGCTTTTCGGGGGGAATCTTTACCTACGAGCAGTACTTC.

This clone was counted between two and nine times. J is TRBJ2-7 and V is TRBV4-1; 7 bases map to TRBD1. The V segment lost 1 base and the J segment 3 bases; nucleotides outside the gene matches: 0. Germline values: CDR1 MGHRA, CDR2 YSYEKL. The CDR3 has 13 residues. CDR3 residues: CASSQGDSYEQYF. CDR3 DNA: TGCGCCAGCAGCCAAGGGGACAGCTACGAGCAGTACTTC.

The gene calls are TRBV30 and TRBJ1-3, with D uncertain. V lost 3 bases and J lost 4, with 7 bases in between. Germline V lookup: CDR1 GTSNPN, CDR2 SVGIG (reference sequence). There are 12 residues in the CDR3. The CDR3 coding sequence is TGTGCCTGGAGCCCACTCGGAAACACCATATATTTT. Protein sequence: CAWSPLGNTIYF.

This clone was found a few times. At one boundary the junction diverges from the germline segment, which might be a read error. The genes are TRBV4-1 and TRBJ2-3, with 8 bases identical to TRBD1. Germline values: CDR1 MGHRA, CDR2 YSYEKL. This CDR3 has 15 amino acids. The chain's CDR3 is CASSQAKTGADTQYF. The CDR3 DNA sequence: TGTGCCAGCAGCCAAGCTAAGACAGGGGCAGATACGCAGTATTTT.

V is TRBV6-6 and J is TRBJ2-1; 8 bases fit TRBD2. The CDR3 runs 14 residues. Germline V CDR1 and CDR2: MNHNY, SVGAGI (reference sequence). Unmatched junction bases numbered 4, after V lost 6 bases and J lost 3 bases. CDR3 sequence: CASSTSGRYNEQFF. The CDR3 DNA sequence: TGTGCCAGCAGCACTAGCGGACGCTACAATGAGCAGTTCTTC.

Turning to this clone: The germline gene is not matched at one end of the junction; a read error may be the cause. This chain joins TRBV7-9 and TRBJ2-7; 7 bases map to TRBD2. This CDR3 contains 15 residues. Germline V gives CDR1 SEHNR, CDR2 FQNEAQ (reference sequence). CDR3 sequence reads: CSSSPYGGSIDEQYF. The CDR3 nucleotides are TGTTCCAGCAGCCCTTATGGCGGGAGCATCGACGAGCAGTACTTC.

The chain uses TRBV9 and TRBJ2-7, with 8 bases matching TRBD1. Germline CDR1 is SGDLS and CDR2 is YYNGEE. V trimming: 3 bases; J trimming: 3 bases; junction bases outside the gene matches: 8. The CDR3 covers 15 residues. The CDR3 spells CASSGQGLGDYEQYF. The CDR3 bases are TGTGCCAGCAGCGGACAGGGGTTAGGGGACTACGAGCAGTACTTC.

V is TRBV18 and J is TRBJ1-5; possibly TRBD1 for D (5 bases). Germline V gene lookup returns CDR1 KGHSH and CDR2 LQKENI. The CDR3 length is 13 residues. Trimming pared 6 bases from V and 9 bases from J, leaving 15 bases between. The chain's CDR3 is CASSPSGGTPQHF. CDR3 coding DNA: TGTGCCAGCTCCCCGAGCGGGGGTACGCCCCAGCATTTT.

This chain connects TRBV5-4 to TRBJ2-1; 7 bases line up with TRBD2. Unmatched junction bases numbered 17, after V lost 4 bases and J lost 10 bases. Germline V gene lookup returns CDR1 SGHNT and CDR2 YYREEE (reference sequence). The CDR3 contains 16 residues. CDR3 bases: TGTGCCAGCAGCCTCCCCTGGGGGGAGGGGTATACGGAGCAGTTCTTC. Its protein is CASSLPWGEGYTEQFF.

CDR3 DNA sequence: TGTGCCAGCACCCCGGGACAGGGGCGTCATGAGACCCAGTACTTC. This codes for CASTPGQGRHETQYF. V usage is TRBV28 and J usage is TRBJ2-5; 10 nucleotides match TRBD1. The germline V gene encodes CDR1 MDHEN and CDR2 SYDVKM. V lost 7 bases, J lost 5 bases, and 10 bases stayed unmatched. The CDR3 covers 15 residues.

The V and J genes are TRBV25-1 and TRBJ2-1; perhaps TRBD2 as D (6 bases). Trimming removed 6 bases from V and 8 bases from J, with 20 bases in between. CDR1 MGHDK and CDR2 SYGVNS come from the germline V gene. The length of the CDR3 is 15 residues. The CDR3 spells CASSGRTEGEDEQFF. The DNA of the CDR3 is TGTGCCAGCAGCGGACGAACGGAAGGGGAGGATGAGCAGTTCTTC. Drawing the rest from reference TRBV25-1 and TRBJ2-1, the complete variable domain is EADIYQTPRYLVIGTGKKITLECSQTMGHDKMYWYQQDPGMELHLIHYSYGVNSTEKGDLSSESTVSRIRTEHFPLTLESARPSHTSQYLCASSGRTEGEDEQFFGPGTRLTVL.

The rearrangement joins TRBV5-4 to TRBJ2-3; TRBD2 matches at 10 bases. Germline CDR1 and CDR2: SGHNT and YYREEE (reference sequence). Trimming cost V 7 bases and J 1 base; bases outside gene matches: 3. The CDR3 length is 14 residues. CDR3: CASQGTSGTDTQYF. CDR3 coding DNA: TGTGCCAGCCAGGGGACTAGCGGCACAGATACGCAGTATTTT.

DNA of the CDR3: TGCGCCAGCAGCCCCGCGGGGGGGGTCCCTTATGCGGGAAGCTCCTACAATGAGCAGTTCTTC. This gives the protein CASSPAGGVPYAGSSYNEQFF. The chain couples TRBV5-1 to TRBJ2-1; 9 bases match TRBD2. The J segment lost 0 bases and the V segment lost 4 bases, leaving 20 bases of the junction unmatched. There are 21 residues in the CDR3. CDR1 is SGHRS and CDR2 is YFSETQ in the germline V gene. The full variable domain, rest sourced from reference TRBV5-1 and TRBJ2-1, is KAGVTQTPRYLIKTRGQQVTLSCSPISGHRSVSWYQQTPGQGLQFLFEYFSETQRNKGNFPGRFSGRQFSNSRSEMNVSTLELGDSALYLCASSPAGGVPYAGSSYNEQFFGPGTRLTVL.

The V and J genes are TRBV5-8 and TRBJ1-2; a possible D gene is TRBD1 (6 bases). The germline V and J ends were trimmed by 0 bases and 2 bases, with 17 bases remaining between them. CDR1 SGHTS and CDR2 YDEGEE come from the germline V gene. This CDR3 is 17 amino acids long. The CDR3 reads CASSLERGASLNYGYTF. DNA for the CDR3: TGTGCCAGCAGCTTGGAGCGGGGGGCTAGCCTGAACTATGGCTACACCTTC.

The genes are TRBV10-3 and TRBJ2-1, with 7 positions matching TRBD2. The CDR3 runs 14 residues. The germline V gene encodes CDR1 ENHRY and CDR2 SYGVKD. Losses at the gene ends were 10 bases for V and 3 bases for J; bases not matched to a gene: 9. Here the CDR3 DNA reads TGTGCCACCACCAACCAGCGGGGCTACAATGAGCAGTTCTTC. It translates to CATTNQRGYNEQFF.

V gene TRBV5-1 combines with J gene TRBJ2-5; 11 nucleotides line up with TRBD1. Unmatched junction bases numbered 3, after V lost 1 base and J lost 4 bases. Germline V lookup: CDR1 SGHRS, CDR2 YFSETQ. The CDR3 has 15 residues. In DNA, the CDR3 is TGCGCCAGCAGCTTGCTCGGGACAGGGGGAGAGACCCAGTACTTC. It is translated as CASSLLGTGGETQYF.

To note about this clone: Compared with germline, one end of the junction differs, possibly owing to a read error. V and J are TRBV7-9 and TRBJ2-5; 7 nucleotides agree with TRBD1. The CDR3 has 14 amino acids. Germline CDR1 reads SEHNR; CDR2 reads FQNEAQ (reference sequence). The CDR3 sequence is CSSSLGQVQETQYF. CDR3 DNA: TGTTCCAGCAGCTTAGGACAGGTCCAAGAGACCCAGTACTTC.

DNA for the CDR3: TGCGCCAGCAGCGACGGGACTGGCGCCGACGAGCAGTACTTC. It yields the protein CASSDGTGADEQYF. This sequence joins TRBV5-1 and TRBJ2-7; TRBD2 might be the D (6 bases). Germline V gene data show CDR1 as SGHRS and CDR2 as YFSETQ. This CDR3 contains 14 residues. Trimming cost V 4 bases and J 5 bases, with 16 bases left between them.

The chain employs TRBV19 and TRBJ2-3; 10 bases align to TRBD2. The CDR3 length is 15 residues. The germline gives CDR1 LNHDA, CDR2 SQIVND (reference sequence). With V trimmed by 9 bases and J by 1 base, 7 bases remained unmatched. The CDR3 protein is CARASGSRGTDTQYF. The CDR3 DNA reads TGTGCCAGGGCTAGCGGGAGTCGGGGCACAGATACGCAGTATTTT.

The chain recombines TRBV6-6 with TRBJ2-7, with 12 nucleotides matching TRBD2. The CDR3 length is 16 residues. Germline CDR1 MNHNY, CDR2 SVGAGI (reference sequence). V lost 6 bases, J lost 6 bases, and 12 bases stayed unmatched. DNA of the CDR3: TGTGCCAGCAGACCCTTCAGGACTAGCGGGATGGTCGAGCAGTACTTC. Encoded protein: CASRPFRTSGMVEQYF.